These 29 T cell receptor beta chains were sequenced from one sample in a study of T cells in women clearing cervical HPV infection. Profiled with immunoSEQ multiplex PCR; TCRdb holds only in-frame clones, not every one. This sample's table reports tens of thousands of clones. The specimen sequenced was blood buffy coat. The origin of the receptors is a woman between 18 and 69 years old with a cervical HPV16 infection that either progressed to CIN3+ or cleared (not recorded which).

About this clone itself: The read ends 3 residues before the CDR3 terminus; that terminus is restored from the germline J gene. This chain links TRBV19 with TRBJ2-7; D may be TRBD1 (6 bases). Germline V lookup: CDR1 LNHDA, CDR2 SQIVND (reference sequence). The CDR3 consists of 14 residues. With 1 base removed from V and 5 bases from J, the gap between germline ends came to 12 bases. The CDR3 reads CASSIARDNHEQYF. Incomplete CDR3 DNA: TGTGCCAGTAGTATAGCCCGGGACAATCACGAG.

Points on this clone: The read is 3 residues too short to cover the CDR3 end, so that end is filled in from the germline J gene. This chain joins TRBV5-8 and TRBJ1-3; D is unclear. Germline V lookup: CDR1 SGHTS, CDR2 YDEGEE. CDR3 size: 14 residues. With 2 bases removed from V and 7 bases from J, the gap between germline ends came to 13 bases. The CDR3 loop is CASSFGLLGNTIYF. The covered CDR3 bases are TGTGCCAGCAGCTTTGGATTATTAGGGAACACC.

Comment on this clone: The read ends 3 residues early relative to the CDR3; the germline J gene fills the gap. This sequence joins TRBV7-9 and TRBJ1-1, with TRBD1 as a possible D gene (5 bases). The germline V gene has CDR1 SEHNR and CDR2 FQNEAQ (reference sequence). This CDR3 is built from 13 residues. The CDR3 loop is CASSRDYSYEAFF. The part of the CDR3 DNA that was read is TGTGCCAGCAGCCGGGACTACTCCTACGAG.

The covered CDR3 bases are TGTGCCGGTAGGACAGGGAGGAGGACTGAA. Translation: CAGRTGRRTE. The entire CDR3 is CAGRTGRRTEAFF. The J gene is TRBJ1-1, the V gene TRBV2, with TRBD1 identical over 8 bases. The read terminates 3 residues ahead of where the CDR3 ends, so the germline J gene completes it. The CDR3 contains 13 residues. V was pared by 11 bases and J by 5 bases, with 10 bases of the junction left unmatched. CDR1 SNHLY and CDR2 FYNNEI come from the germline V gene.

About this clone itself: Coverage ceases 3 residues before the CDR3 finishes, and the germline J gene fills in the end. The J gene is TRBJ2-2, the V gene TRBV19; TRBD1 matches 7 bases. CDR3 length: 17 residues. The germline V gene has CDR1 LNHDA and CDR2 SQIVND (reference sequence). The V segment lost 2 bases and the J segment 5 bases; nucleotides outside the gene matches: 11. CDR3: CASSIPARAGGTGELFF. The CDR3 bases that were read are TGTGCCAGTAGTATACCCGCTAGGGCAGGGGGTACCGGGGAG.

Of note for this clone: Sequencing ends 3 residues short of the CDR3 end; the germline J gene provides the rest. V and J are TRBV5-1 and TRBJ1-2; TRBD1 is a possible D gene (6 bases). Germline V lookup: CDR1 SGHRS, CDR2 YFSETQ. The length of the CDR3 is 13 residues. Partial CDR3 DNA: TGCGCCAGCCGGAACAGGGTGTCAGAGGGC. Translation: CASRNRVSEG. The whole CDR3 is CASRNRVSEGYTF.

A note on this clone: The CDR3 extends 3 residues past the end of the read, so its final part is completed from the germline J gene. The chain is built from TRBV20-1 and TRBJ2-6, with TRBD1 matching 8 bases. Germline V gene data show CDR1 as DFQATT and CDR2 as SNEGSKA (reference sequence). The length of the CDR3 is 17 residues. The ends lost 6 bases at V and 0 bases at J; junction bases unmatched: 10. Partial CDR3 DNA: TGCAGTGCGTACCGGGACAGGAGATCCTCTGGGGCCAACGTC. Translation: CSAYRDRRSSGANV. The entire CDR3 protein is CSAYRDRRSSGANVLTF.

On this clone itself: Read data end 3 residues before the CDR3 end; the end is taken from the germline J gene. The J gene is TRBJ1-1, the V gene TRBV6-2 or TRBV6-3; D gene ambiguous. This CDR3 is 13 amino acids long. V dropped 4 bases and J dropped 2 bases, with 8 bases sitting between them. The germline gives CDR1 MNHEY, CDR2 SVGEGT. The CDR3 reads CASSSVSNTEAFF. The part of the CDR3 DNA that was read is TGTGCCAGCAGTTCGGTTAGTAACACTGAA.

Comments on this clone: The read gets to within 3 residues of the CDR3 end, and the germline J gene fills in the rest. The V call is TRBV27, the J call TRBJ2-7, with D perhaps TRBD2 (5 bases). V was clipped by 2 bases and J by 3 bases, with 11 bases between them. The CDR3 is 14 residues long. Germline CDR1 MNHEY, CDR2 SMNVEV (reference sequence). The CDR3 sequence is CASSLAGVSYEQYF. CDR3 DNA, as far as it was read: TGTGCCAGCAGTTTAGCGGGTGTAAGCTACGAG.

Notes on this clone: The missing CDR3 end, 3 residues past where the read stops, is filled in from the germline J gene. The chain has TRBV30 and TRBJ1-5; no clear D gene. The CDR3 runs 15 residues. Germline CDR1 and CDR2: GTSNPN and SVGIG (reference sequence). V gave up 0 bases and J gave up 3 bases, with 12 bases separating them. The part of the CDR3 DNA that was read is TGTGCCTGGAGTGTGATGGTCGGGGTCAATCAGCCC. Protein sequence: CAWSVMVGVNQP. The entire CDR3 reads CAWSVMVGVNQPQHF.

To note about this clone: The read is 3 residues too short to cover the CDR3 end, so that end is filled in from the germline J gene. The V gene is TRBV3-1 (or the pseudogene TRBV3-2), the J gene TRBJ2-1; 14 nucleotides line up with TRBD2. CDR1 and CDR2 (germline): LGHDT, YNNKEL (reference sequence). The CDR3 is 17 amino acids. V lost 1 base and J lost 7; bases outside the gene matches: 6. The sequenced part of the CDR3 DNA is TGTGCCAGCAGCCAAGCCCCGACTAGCGGGGGGGAAAATGAG. It encodes CASSQAPTSGGENE. The full-length CDR3 reads as CASSQAPTSGGENEQFF.

Notes on this clone: Read sequence stops 3 residues before the CDR3 end, and the germline J gene provides the missing end. The chain joins TRBV20-1 to TRBJ2-1, with D possibly being TRBD1 (6 bases). Germline-derived CDR1 and CDR2 are DFQATT and SNEGSKA (reference sequence). The CDR3 consists of 15 residues. V was shortened by 2 bases and J by 8 bases, with 19 bases between the two germline ends. The CDR3 bases that were read are TGCAGTGCTAGATTGACAGGACCTAGTTGGGATGAG. It translates to CSARLTGPSWDE. The whole CDR3 reads CSARLTGPSWDEQFF.

To note about this clone: The observed sequence ends 3 residues before the CDR3 terminus, with the missing tail filled in from the germline J gene. The chain joins TRBV5-4 to TRBJ1-1; tentatively, D is TRBD1 (6 bases). The CDR3 has 15 amino acids. V was pared by 4 bases and J by 2 bases, with 15 bases between. The V gene's germline CDR1 is SGHNT and CDR2 YYREEE (reference sequence). CDR3 DNA, as far as it was read: TGTGCCAGCAGCCTCCGGACAGCCACCAACACTGAA. It encodes CASSLRTATNTE. The entire CDR3 protein is CASSLRTATNTEAFF.

On this clone itself: The junction departs from germline at one end; a sequencing error may be responsible. The CDR3 extends 3 residues past the end of the read, so its final part is completed from the germline J gene. The V call is TRBV4-2, the J call TRBJ2-3, with D unclear. Per germline, CDR1 LGHNA and CDR2 YNFKEQ. The CDR3 spans 11 residues. CDR3 DNA, as far as it was read: TGCGCCAGCAGCGTCTCAGATACG. This codes for CASSVSDT. The whole CDR3 sequence is CASSVSDTQYF.

CDR3: CSVPQADQNYGYTF. The covered CDR3 bases are TGCAGCGTTCCTCAGGCCGATCAGAACTATGGC. V usage is TRBV29-1 and J usage is TRBJ1-2; D remains ambiguous. The read gets to within 3 residues of the CDR3 end, and the germline J gene fills in the rest. CDR1 and CDR2 (germline): SQVTM, ANQGSEA. The CDR3 contains 14 residues. V was shortened by 5 bases and J by 2 bases, with 15 bases between the two germline ends.

Turning to this clone: The read ends 3 residues before the CDR3 terminus; that terminus is restored from the germline J gene. The gene calls are TRBV7-8 and TRBJ1-1, with unresolved D. The V end lost 3 bases, the J end lost 7 bases, and 15 bases lay between the germline ends. Germline CDR1 SGHVS, CDR2 FQNEAQ. CDR3 length equals 14 residues. The CDR3 bases that were read are TGTGCCAGCAGCTTCCTAAACGACGGGGATGAA. Translating gives CASSFLNDGDE. The whole CDR3 sequence is CASSFLNDGDEAFF.

Regarding this clone: The missing CDR3 end, 3 residues past where the read stops, is filled in from the germline J gene. V and J are TRBV18 and TRBJ1-6, with a possible D match to TRBD1 (6 bases). Looked up from germline, CDR1 is KGHSH and CDR2 is LQKENI. Trimming stripped 2 bases from V and 8 bases from J, with 13 bases between. The length of the CDR3 is 15 residues. The sequenced CDR3 bases are TGTGCCAGCTCACCAGGACGCCCAGGGGATTCACCC. Protein: CASSPGRPGDSP. The entire CDR3 protein reads CASSPGRPGDSPLHF.

With regard to this clone: The observed sequence ends 3 residues before the CDR3 terminus, with the missing tail filled in from the germline J gene. The V call is TRBV7-9, the J call TRBJ2-4, with 8 bases lining up with TRBD2. The junction had 3 bases not matched to a gene; V was cut back by 1 base and J by 4 bases. Germline assignment: CDR1 SEHNR and CDR2 FQNEAQ (reference sequence). The CDR3 contains 15 residues. The CDR3 loop reads CASSLGGTRKNIQYF. Partial CDR3 DNA: TGTGCCAGCAGCTTAGGGGGGACTAGAAAAAACATT.

Its frequency marks this clone as medium-sized. The CDR3 end is not reached by the read, which stops 3 residues before it; the germline J gene fills it in. This chain uses TRBV20-1 with TRBJ2-2; tentative D call: TRBD1 (5 bases). Germline V CDR1 and CDR2: DFQATT, SNEGSKA (reference sequence). Trimming took 1 base from V and 9 from J, leaving 12 bases between them. The length of the CDR3 is 13 residues. CDR3 loop: CSARVQGSRELFF. The sequenced part of the CDR3 DNA is TGCAGTGCTAGAGTCCAGGGATCCCGGGAG.

With respect to this clone: Read data end 3 residues before the CDR3 end; the end is taken from the germline J gene. This chain uses TRBV7-3 with TRBJ2-2; TRBD1 matches at 9 bases. Per the germline V gene, CDR1 is SGHTA and CDR2 is FQGTGA. The CDR3 runs to 15 residues. J gave up 6 bases and V 1 base, and 3 bases lay outside the gene matches. The sequenced CDR3 bases are TGTGCCAGCAGCTTAAGGACAGGGGTTGCCGGGGAG. This translates into CASSLRTGVAGE. The full CDR3 protein reads CASSLRTGVAGELFF. The complete variable domain, with remaining parts taken from reference TRBV7-3 and TRBJ2-2, reads GAGVSQTPSNKVTEKGKYVELRCDPISGHTALYWYRQSLGQGPEFLIYFQGTGAADDSGLPNDRFFAVRPEGSVSTLKIQRTERGDSAVYLCASSLRTGVAGELFFGEGSRLTVL.

Notes on this clone: The CDR3 end falls 3 residues outside the read, so it is completed with the germline J gene. The chain links TRBV6-1 to TRBJ2-3, with no clear D. V was pared by 4 bases and J by 4 bases, with 9 bases between. The V gene's germline CDR1 is MNHNS and CDR2 SASEGT. CDR3 length: 13 residues. The sequenced CDR3 bases are TGTGCCAGCAGTGTATCCGGGTCAGATACG. As protein: CASSVSGSDT. In full, the CDR3 reads CASSVSGSDTQYF.

Comments on this clone: The read stops 3 residues short of the end of the CDR3; the missing end is completed from the germline J gene. The chain links TRBV5-8 to TRBJ2-5, with D tentatively TRBD2 (6 bases). Germline-derived CDR1 and CDR2 are SGHTS and YDEGEE. With 7 bases removed from V and 4 bases from J, the gap between germline ends came to 14 bases. The CDR3 has 13 residues. The chain's CDR3 is CASPSRGLETQYF. The covered CDR3 bases are TGTGCCAGCCCCTCTCGGGGGTTAGAGACC.

Remarks on this clone: The read terminates 3 residues before the CDR3 end, so the remaining end is supplied by the germline J gene. This chain joins TRBV10-3 and TRBJ1-2; maybe TRBD1 (6 bases). Germline lookup yields CDR1 ENHRY and CDR2 SYGVKD. Trimming left V 7 bases short and J 5 bases short, with 20 bases between. The CDR3 consists of 15 residues. CDR3 in amino acids: CAINWRQDLLYGYTF. The CDR3 bases that were read are TGTGCCATCAACTGGAGACAGGATCTCCTTTATGGC.

As concerns this clone: The read ends 3 residues shy of where the CDR3 ends; the end is completed using the germline J gene. The chain joins TRBV10-3 to TRBJ2-1, with 9 bases lining up with TRBD2. CDR3 length: 16 amino acids. With 0 bases clipped from V and 5 bases from J, the junction kept 5 bases outside the gene matches. CDR1 is ENHRY, CDR2 SYGVKD, per germline. The CDR3 reads CAISESGSGSNNEQFF. CDR3 DNA, as far as it was read: TGTGCCATCAGTGAGTCGGGTAGCGGGAGTAACAATGAG.

A word on this clone: The read terminates 3 residues ahead of where the CDR3 ends, so the germline J gene completes it. The chain carries TRBV6-1 and TRBJ2-7; TRBD1 aligns across 10 bases. This CDR3 is 15 amino acids long. The germline V gene encodes CDR1 MNHNS and CDR2 SASEGT. Trimming at V came to 4 bases and at J to 1 base, leaving 4 bases not matched to a gene. The DNA read from the CDR3 is TGTGCCAGCAGTGGGACAGGGGGTATGTCCTACGAG. It is translated as CASSGTGGMSYE. The whole CDR3 sequence is CASSGTGGMSYEQYF.

Remarks on this clone: The CDR3 end falls 3 residues outside the read, so it is completed with the germline J gene. V is TRBV19 and J is TRBJ1-5; 8 bases are shared with TRBD1. This CDR3 has 14 amino acids. Germline CDR1 and CDR2: LNHDA and SQIVND (reference sequence). The ends lost 3 bases at V and 5 bases at J; junction bases unmatched: 3. The sequenced part of the CDR3 DNA is TGTGCCAGTAGTATTCAGGGGGCTTATCAGCCC. Protein product: CASSIQGAYQP. The complete CDR3 reads CASSIQGAYQPQHF.

CDR3 region: CASSPSGGGSDTQYF. Partial CDR3 DNA: TGTGCCAGCAGCCCTAGCGGGGGGGGGTCAGATACG. The V call is TRBV7-2, the J call TRBJ2-3; 12 nucleotides line up with TRBD2. The DNA ends 3 residues before the CDR3 does, and the rest of the CDR3 is filled in from the germline J gene. CDR1 and CDR2 (germline): SGHTA, FQGNSA. The junction had 4 bases not matched to a gene; V was cut back by 5 bases and J by 4 bases. The CDR3 is made up of 15 amino acids.

To note about this clone: With the read ending 3 residues before the CDR3 end, the germline J gene is used to fill in that end. The V and J genes are TRBV19 and TRBJ2-1, with D perhaps TRBD2 (5 bases). The germline CDR1 and CDR2 sequences are LNHDA and SQIVND (reference sequence). The CDR3 loop spans 15 amino acids. V was pared by 7 bases and J by 0 bases, with 13 bases between. The CDR3 bases that were read are TGTGCCAGTACCGGAGCGGCCAGCTCCTACAATGAG. Translated: CASTGAASSYNE. The CDR3 in full is CASTGAASSYNEQFF.

Frequency places this clone as medium-sized. The read terminates 3 residues ahead of where the CDR3 ends, so the germline J gene completes it. The chain has TRBV4-2 and TRBJ2-6; D is possibly TRBD1 (5 bases). Trimming removed 4 bases from V and 4 bases from J, with 26 bases in between. This CDR3 spans 20 amino acids. CDR1 and CDR2 from the germline V gene are LGHNA and YNFKEQ. The covered CDR3 bases are TGTGCCAGCAGCCCCAAAGGAATCAGGGCGAACCGAGCGGGGGCCAACGTC. It yields the protein CASSPKGIRANRAGANV. The entire CDR3 sequence reads CASSPKGIRANRAGANVLTF.